One and the same sample provided the 17 T cell receptor beta chains below, sequenced in a study of blood T cell repertoires in COVID-19. Data came from immunoSEQ multiplex PCR; TCRdb stores just in-frame clones and leaves some out. The sample includes roughly 300,000 clones, about four fifths of them seen just once. Input material: peripheral blood. The receptor source for this set is a woman between 50 and 59 years old with acute or convalescent COVID-19.

The chain combines TRBV19 with TRBJ1-5; D is possibly TRBD1 (5 bases). CDR1 is LNHDA and CDR2 is SQIVND in the germline V gene (reference sequence). The CDR3 runs 17 residues. V was trimmed by 0 bases and J by 0 bases, leaving 12 bases between them. CDR3 amino acids: CASSIETGGGSNQPQHF. The CDR3 bases are TGTGCCAGTAGTATAGAAACCGGCGGGGGTAGCAATCAGCCCCAGCATTTT.

This chain uses TRBV27 with TRBJ1-2; D not resolved. The ends were cut back, 6 bases at V and 1 base at J, with 6 bases in the middle. The CDR3 is made up of 12 amino acids. The V gene's germline CDR1 is MNHEY and CDR2 SMNVEV (reference sequence). The CDR3 sequence: CASRTNNYGYTF. DNA for the CDR3: TGTGCCAGCAGGACAAATAACTATGGCTACACCTTC.

J is TRBJ2-5 and V is TRBV30; D not resolved. The CDR3 is made up of 13 amino acids. Per germline, CDR1 GTSNPN and CDR2 SVGIG (reference sequence). V was pared by 0 bases and J by 3 bases, with 8 bases between. The CDR3 here is CAWSVSTEETQYF. DNA for the CDR3: TGTGCCTGGAGTGTTAGTACAGAAGAGACCCAGTACTTC.

The J gene is TRBJ1-1, the V gene TRBV5-1; D not resolved. The CDR3 extends over 14 amino acids. Trimming took off 1 base at V and 2 bases at J, with 9 bases between the two ends. CDR1 is SGHRS, CDR2 YFSETQ, per germline. In DNA, the CDR3 is TGCGCCAGCAGCTTGACAGAACCTAACACTGAAGCTTTCTTT. Translation gives CASSLTEPNTEAFF. The full variable domain, its missing parts supplied by reference TRBV5-1 and TRBJ1-1, is KAGVTQTPRYLIKTRGQQVTLSCSPISGHRSVSWYQQTPGQGLQFLFEYFSETQRNKGNFPGRFSGRQFSNSRSEMNVSTLELGDSALYLCASSLTEPNTEAFFGQGTRLTVV.

The rearrangement links TRBV5-6 to TRBJ2-1; 12 bases align to TRBD2. CDR3 length: 17 residues. Germline CDR1 SGHDT, CDR2 YYEEEE. J was trimmed by 0 bases and V by 3 bases; bases with no gene match: 4. CDR3 amino acids: CASSSGLAGSSYNEQFF. The CDR3 DNA follows: TGTGCCAGCAGCTCCGGACTAGCGGGGAGCTCCTACAATGAGCAGTTCTTC.

This clone has only one observation. This sequence joins TRBV7-9 and TRBJ1-2; TRBD1 matches at 7 bases. V shed 7 bases and J 7 bases; nucleotides not matched to a gene: 12. This CDR3 contains 14 residues. Germline V CDR1 and CDR2: SEHNR, FQNEAQ (reference sequence). CDR3 amino acids: CASTVDQGVRGYTF. DNA for the CDR3: TGTGCCAGCACCGTAGACCAGGGGGTACGTGGCTACACCTTC.

The chain employs TRBV2 and TRBJ2-7; maybe TRBD1 (6 bases). The CDR3 extends over 18 amino acids. V was cut by 0 bases and J by 0 bases, with 18 bases left in between. The V gene's germline CDR1 is SNHLY and CDR2 FYNNEI. This CDR3 reads CASSEALYDRSSSYEQYV. In DNA form, the CDR3 reads TGTGCCAGCAGTGAAGCATTGTACGACAGGAGTAGCTCCTACGAGCAGTACGTC.

The chain uses TRBV27 and TRBJ2-7, with 8 positions matching TRBD1. The CDR3 totals 15 residues. The V gene's germline CDR1 is MNHEY and CDR2 SMNVEV (reference sequence). Trimming took 4 bases from V and 2 from J; bases not matched to a gene: 7. The CDR3 region is CASSWQGARAYEQYF. The CDR3 DNA reads TGTGCCAGCAGTTGGCAGGGGGCAAGGGCCTACGAGCAGTACTTC.

This clone has only one observation. V is TRBV6-5 and J is TRBJ1-5; D is perhaps TRBD1 (5 bases). V shed 5 bases and J shed 0 bases, with 8 bases lying between them. Germline lookup yields CDR1 MNHEY and CDR2 SVGAGI. CDR3 length: 14 amino acids. CDR3 in amino acids: CASSPTVSNQPQHF. For the CDR3, the DNA is TGTGCCAGCAGTCCGACAGTTAGCAATCAGCCCCAGCATTTT.

In its sample, this clone was seen a few times. This chain joins TRBV6-2 or TRBV6-3 and TRBJ2-7, with D perhaps TRBD2 (6 bases). This CDR3 has 20 amino acids. Germline CDR1 MNHEY, CDR2 SVGEGT. Deletions cut 0 bases from V and 4 bases from J, with 28 bases between. In nucleotides, the CDR3 is TGTGCCAGCAGTTACTCTGACCCCAAGGTGATTGACGGGAGATATTACGAGCAGTACTTC. Its protein product is CASSYSDPKVIDGRYYEQYF.

The chain recombines TRBV7-9 with TRBJ1-6, with a possible D match to TRBD1 (5 bases). The CDR3 extends over 14 amino acids. CDR1 and CDR2 (germline): SEHNR, FQNEAQ (reference sequence). Between the trimmed V and J ends, which lost 6 bases and 5 bases, there was a span of 11 bases. CDR3 region: CASSQGANNSPLHF. CDR3 nucleotides: TGTGCCAGCAGTCAAGGGGCCAATAATTCACCCCTCCACTTT.

The rearrangement joins TRBV7-2 to TRBJ1-2, with D maybe TRBD1 (5 bases). CDR1 and CDR2 (germline): SGHTA, FQGNSA. V was cut by 1 base and J by 9 bases, with 18 bases left in between. CDR3 length: 15 residues. The CDR3 region has the DNA TGTGCCAGCAGCTTAGAACAACGACAAGGGGCACGCTACACCTTC. Translating gives CASSLEQRQGARYTF.

The chain couples TRBV19 to TRBJ2-2; the match to TRBD1 covers 7 bases. Germline V gives CDR1 LNHDA, CDR2 SQIVND (reference sequence). The CDR3 is 17 amino acids. V shed 3 bases and J 4 bases; nucleotides not matched to a gene: 11. The CDR3 loop reads CASSMGFGRGSTGELFF. As DNA, the CDR3 is TGTGCCAGTAGTATGGGGTTCGGCAGGGGGAGCACCGGGGAGCTGTTTTTT.

This chain links TRBV30 with TRBJ1-1; the D gene is possibly TRBD1 (5 bases). This CDR3 is 11 amino acids long. Germline V gives CDR1 GTSNPN, CDR2 SVGIG (reference sequence). V was clipped by 2 bases and J by 6 bases, with 7 bases between them. The CDR3 loop reads CAWSQGPEAFF. The CDR3 DNA reads as TGTGCCTGGAGTCAGGGCCCTGAAGCTTTCTTT.

The chain combines TRBV13 with TRBJ1-2; no clear D gene. This CDR3 contains 14 residues. Trimming cost V 0 bases and J 0 bases, with 5 bases left between them. Looked up from germline, CDR1 is PRHDT and CDR2 is FYEKMQ (reference sequence). The CDR3 is CASSLGLANYGYTF. The CDR3 region has the DNA TGTGCCAGCAGCTTAGGCCTAGCTAACTATGGCTACACCTTC.

The V gene is TRBV3-1 (or the pseudogene TRBV3-2), the J gene TRBJ2-4; possibly TRBD1 for D (5 bases). The CDR3 totals 14 residues. Germline V gene data show CDR1 as LGHDT and CDR2 as YNNKEL (reference sequence). With 1 base removed from V and 2 bases from J, the gap between germline ends came to 6 bases. CDR3 in DNA: TGTGCCAGCAGCCAAGGACAGACCAAAAACATTCAGTACTTC. This sequence encodes CASSQGQTKNIQYF.

The chain uses TRBV5-1 and TRBJ2-3; 13 bases line up with TRBD2. Germline V gene lookup returns CDR1 SGHRS and CDR2 YFSETQ. V was clipped by 3 bases and J by 4 bases; unmatched bases: 5. The CDR3 is 16 residues long. Here the CDR3 reads CASSWGLAGSADTQYF. The CDR3 nucleotides are TGCGCCAGCAGCTGGGGACTAGCGGGGTCTGCAGATACGCAGTATTTT.